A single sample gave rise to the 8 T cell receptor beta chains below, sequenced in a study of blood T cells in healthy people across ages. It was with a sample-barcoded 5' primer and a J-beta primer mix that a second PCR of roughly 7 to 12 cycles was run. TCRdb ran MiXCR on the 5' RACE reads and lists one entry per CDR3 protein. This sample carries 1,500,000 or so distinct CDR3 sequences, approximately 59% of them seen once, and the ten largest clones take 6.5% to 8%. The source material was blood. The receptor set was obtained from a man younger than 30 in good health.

This CDR3 is CASSQDRRGGFDEQFF. For the CDR3, the DNA is TGCGCCAGCAGCCAAGATCGGCGGGGGGGCTTCGATGAGCAGTTCTTC. This rearrangement joins TRBV4-3 to TRBJ2-1; TRBD2 aligns across 9 bases. Germline CDR1 LGHNA, CDR2 YSLEER. The CDR3 is 16 amino acids. V lost 0 bases, J lost 8 bases, and 8 bases stayed unmatched.

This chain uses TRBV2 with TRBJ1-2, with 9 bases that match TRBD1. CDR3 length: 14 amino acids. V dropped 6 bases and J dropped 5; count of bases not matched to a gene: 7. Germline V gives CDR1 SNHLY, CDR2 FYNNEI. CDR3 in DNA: TGTGCCAGCAGCGATGGGACAGGGTATTATGGCTACACCTTC. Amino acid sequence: CASSDGTGYYGYTF. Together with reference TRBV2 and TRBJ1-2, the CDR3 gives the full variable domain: EPEVTQTPSHQVTQMGQEVILRCVPISNHLYFYWYRQILGQKVEFLVSFYNNEISEKSEIFDDQFSVERPDGSNFTLKIRSTKLEDSAMYFCASSDGTGYYGYTFGSGTRLTVV.

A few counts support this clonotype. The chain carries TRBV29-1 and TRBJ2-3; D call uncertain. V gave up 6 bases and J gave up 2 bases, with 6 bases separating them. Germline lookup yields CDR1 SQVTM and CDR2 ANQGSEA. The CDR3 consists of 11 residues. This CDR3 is CSVALTDTQYF. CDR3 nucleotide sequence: TGCAGCGTCGCCCTCACAGATACGCAGTATTTT.

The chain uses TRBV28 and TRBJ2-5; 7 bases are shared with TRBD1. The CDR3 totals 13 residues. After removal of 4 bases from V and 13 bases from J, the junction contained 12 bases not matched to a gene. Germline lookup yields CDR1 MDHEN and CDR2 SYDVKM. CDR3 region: CASSSQTGPGGYF. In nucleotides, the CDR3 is TGTGCCAGCAGTTCCCAGACAGGGCCAGGGGGGTACTTC.

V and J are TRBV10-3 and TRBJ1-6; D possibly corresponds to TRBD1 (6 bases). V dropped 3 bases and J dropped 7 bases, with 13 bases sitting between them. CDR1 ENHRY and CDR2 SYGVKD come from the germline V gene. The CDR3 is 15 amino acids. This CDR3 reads CAISDDRMLNSPLHF. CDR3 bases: TGTGCCATCAGTGACGACAGGATGCTGAATTCACCCCTCCACTTT.

The CDR3, as DNA: TGTGCCAGCAGTTACGGCGGAGGGGTGACAGGGAAAAACATTCAGTACTTC. Amino acids: CASSYGGGVTGKNIQYF. The chain uses TRBV6-2 or TRBV6-3 and TRBJ2-4, with a tentative D call TRBD1 (7 bases). The germline V and J ends were trimmed by 2 bases and 4 bases, with 18 bases remaining between them. The CDR3 extends over 17 amino acids. The germline V gene encodes CDR1 MNHEY and CDR2 SVGEGT.

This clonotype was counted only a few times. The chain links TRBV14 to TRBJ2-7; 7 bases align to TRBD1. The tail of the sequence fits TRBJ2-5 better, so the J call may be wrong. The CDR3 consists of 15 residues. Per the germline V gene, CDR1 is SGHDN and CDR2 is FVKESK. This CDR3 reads CASSPSSDREETQYF. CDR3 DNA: TGTGCCAGCAGCCCGTCCTCCGACAGGGAAGAGACCCAGTACTTC.

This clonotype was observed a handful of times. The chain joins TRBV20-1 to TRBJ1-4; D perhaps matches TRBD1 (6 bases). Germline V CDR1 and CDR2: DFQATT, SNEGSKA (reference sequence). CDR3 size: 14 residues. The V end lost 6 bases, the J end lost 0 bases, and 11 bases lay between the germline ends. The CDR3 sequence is CSAFPGATNEKLFF. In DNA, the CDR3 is TGCAGTGCCTTCCCAGGGGCAACTAATGAAAAACTGTTTTTT.